This entry lists 2 T cell receptor beta chains sequenced from one sample in a study of vaccination and CD4 T cells after COVID-19. For these TCRs, the target antigens are not known. Treatment denoted: approximately 11-day PBMC culture with coronavirus spike peptide pools or control peptides (ViraFEST assay). An Oncomine TCR Beta short-read assay was used to sequence the DNA from cultured CD4+ T cells. MiXCR, applied by TCRdb to the PCR reads, yields one record per CDR3 protein. The repertoire has over 10,000 distinct CDR3 sequences, around three fifths of them found once; the top ten carry over 9.5%. The specimen sequenced was CD4+ T cells from blood, cultured in vitro. All receptors derive from a human donor who had recovered from COVID-19.

The chain has TRBV21-1 and TRBJ2-3; TRBD1, the table's D call, lacks a check against the DNA. TRBV21-1 is shown as a pseudogene. The CDR3 is 15 residues long. The CDR3 bases are TGTGCCAGCAGCAAAACAGGTTCTAGCACAGATACGCAGTATTTT. It specifies CASSKTGSSTDTQYF.

This clonotype was recorded a few times. This chain joins TRBV6-2 or TRBV6-3 and TRBJ1-4; D remains unclear. The germline gives CDR1 MNHEY, CDR2 SVGEGT. Deletions cut 6 bases from V and 6 bases from J, with 17 bases between. This CDR3 is built from 15 residues. CDR3 residues: CASSHPGGEDEKLFF. The CDR3 nucleotides are TGTGCCAGCAGCCACCCGGGAGGCGAGGATGAAAAACTGTTTTTT.